This T cell receptor beta chain was sequenced during a study of blood T cell repertoires in COVID-19. As for the study in general: Sites in the United States, Italy and Spain provided acute and convalescent COVID-19 samples.

Assay: immunoSEQ multiplex PCR; the TCRdb copy retains only in-frame clones and omits some. This sample carries under 250,000 clones, 80% to 85% of them seen once, and the ten largest clones take approximately 4.4%. CDR1 is KGHSH, CDR2 LQKENI, per germline. The CDR3 consists of 14 residues. V shed 3 bases and J 6 bases; nucleotides not matched to a gene: 5. This sequence was found in a man over 45 with active or convalescent COVID-19. The chain couples TRBV18 to TRBJ2-3, with TRBD2 matching 8 bases. Sequenced input: peripheral blood. The CDR3 region has the DNA TGTGCCAGCTCACCGGGACTAGTCGGTGATACGCAGTATTTT. Its translation is CASSPGLVGDTQYF.